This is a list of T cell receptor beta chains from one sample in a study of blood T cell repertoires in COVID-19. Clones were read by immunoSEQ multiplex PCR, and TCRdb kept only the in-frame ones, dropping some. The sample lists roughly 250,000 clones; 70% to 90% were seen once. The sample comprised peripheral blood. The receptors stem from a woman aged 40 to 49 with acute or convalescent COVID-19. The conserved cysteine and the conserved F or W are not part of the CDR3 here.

cdr3_aa: ASSPRTGYGYT; j_call: TRBJ1-2; v_call: TRBV25-1
cdr3_aa: ASREGDMNTEAF; j_call: TRBJ1-1; v_call: TRBV9
cdr3_aa: ASTPLPGGLTDTQY; j_call: TRBJ2-3; v_call: TRBV11-2
cdr3_aa: ASSRAAGGSTDTQY; j_call: TRBJ2-3; v_call: TRBV9
cdr3_aa: ASSSGGIIYT; j_call: TRBJ1-2; v_call: TRBV2
cdr3_aa: ASSLGTGANEKLF; j_call: TRBJ1-4; v_call: TRBV18
cdr3_aa: AWTLDSLHTDTQY; j_call: TRBJ2-3; v_call: TRBV30
cdr3_aa: ASSLDWQRNQPQH; j_call: TRBJ1-5; v_call: TRBV5-1
cdr3_aa: ASSPRGLGGYT; j_call: TRBJ1-2; v_call: TRBV6-5
cdr3_aa: ASDRTGLSYGYT; j_call: TRBJ1-2; v_call: TRBV19
cdr3_aa: ASSSEGGTYNEQF; j_call: TRBJ2-1; v_call: TRBV9
cdr3_aa: ASGVEVQY; j_call: TRBJ2-3; v_call: TRBV2
cdr3_aa: AWSVGAVVGTDTQY; j_call: TRBJ2-3; v_call: TRBV30
cdr3_aa: ASSLVGGGVSPLH; j_call: TRBJ1-6; v_call: TRBV5-1
cdr3_aa: ASSGQGVQNTEAF; j_call: TRBJ1-1; v_call: TRBV5-5
cdr3_aa: ASNMGGIYNSPLH; j_call: TRBJ1-6; v_call: TRBV6-5
cdr3_aa: ATSETGHQPQH; j_call: TRBJ1-5; v_call: TRBV24-1
cdr3_aa: ASSIQPNNSPLH; j_call: TRBJ1-6; v_call: TRBV6-6
cdr3_aa: ASSLTTLLDRGRRETQY; j_call: TRBJ2-5; v_call: TRBV5-5
cdr3_aa: ASSLEALSSGNTIY; j_call: TRBJ1-3; v_call: TRBV13
cdr3_aa: ASKQDLNQPQH; j_call: TRBJ1-5; v_call: TRBV6-5
cdr3_aa: ASSYAREGYGYT; j_call: TRBJ1-2; v_call: TRBV6-5
cdr3_aa: ASSRGNTGGNLDTQY; j_call: TRBJ2-3; v_call: TRBV11-2
cdr3_aa: ASSYSGGGRGTQY; j_call: TRBJ2-3; v_call: TRBV6-2/TRBV6-3
cdr3_aa: ASSGQGKGEAF; j_call: TRBJ1-1; v_call: TRBV2
cdr3_aa: ASSYTGTDTQY; j_call: TRBJ2-3; v_call: TRBV6-6
cdr3_aa: ASSITSGQRNTIY; j_call: TRBJ1-3; v_call: TRBV28
cdr3_aa: ASTDRGLYGYT; j_call: TRBJ1-2; v_call: TRBV19
cdr3_aa: AWVMTGRGYT; j_call: TRBJ1-2; v_call: TRBV30
cdr3_aa: ASSPDWGGRQETQY; j_call: TRBJ2-5; v_call: TRBV5-4
cdr3_aa: ASSQHSRTVNYGYT; j_call: TRBJ1-2; v_call: TRBV4-1
cdr3_aa: ASSLGSEKLF; j_call: TRBJ1-4; v_call: TRBV5-6
cdr3_aa: ASRPTGSSYNSPLH; j_call: TRBJ1-6; v_call: TRBV2
cdr3_aa: ASSWTGGTTRGYT; j_call: TRBJ1-2; v_call: TRBV6-5
cdr3_aa: ASSSTGLSTDTQY; j_call: TRBJ2-3; v_call: TRBV5-1
cdr3_aa: ASSYRTSGTDAQY; j_call: TRBJ2-3; v_call: TRBV6-5
cdr3_aa: ASSQRFEEGGNTIY; j_call: TRBJ1-3; v_call: TRBV14
cdr3_aa: ASSPGLVSSLNTGELF; j_call: TRBJ2-2; v_call: TRBV13
cdr3_aa: ASSEAGGVNTEAF; j_call: TRBJ1-1; v_call: TRBV6-1
cdr3_aa: ATSDPTGGRAF; j_call: TRBJ1-1; v_call: TRBV24-1
cdr3_aa: ASSEQGQAGYT; j_call: TRBJ1-2; v_call: TRBV6-1
cdr3_aa: ASSFVAALETQY; j_call: TRBJ2-5; v_call: TRBV27
cdr3_aa: ASSQAPGNDNQPQH; j_call: TRBJ1-5; v_call: TRBV4-1
cdr3_aa: ASSLEGARYTQY; j_call: TRBJ2-3; v_call: TRBV11-2
cdr3_aa: ASLERRTDTQY; j_call: TRBJ2-3; v_call: TRBV2
cdr3_aa: ASSPSTGQGNTEAF; j_call: TRBJ1-1; v_call: TRBV18
cdr3_aa: SVGLDTNGGYT; j_call: TRBJ1-2; v_call: TRBV29-1
cdr3_aa: ASSLRMGDTEAF; j_call: TRBJ1-1; v_call: TRBV5-1
cdr3_aa: ASSDWTGTLNSPLH; j_call: TRBJ1-6; v_call: TRBV6-1
cdr3_aa: ASSRVVAGPLQGKNIQY; j_call: TRBJ2-4; v_call: TRBV4-1
cdr3_aa: ASSSGDQETQY; j_call: TRBJ2-5; v_call: TRBV19
cdr3_aa: ASSDLEDQPQH; j_call: TRBJ1-5; v_call: TRBV2
cdr3_aa: ASSITGVYLGGYT; j_call: TRBJ1-2; v_call: TRBV19
cdr3_aa: ASSQGVADNYGYT; j_call: TRBJ1-2; v_call: TRBV14
cdr3_aa: ASSLAGENQETQY; j_call: TRBJ2-5; v_call: TRBV5-6